This TCR beta chain was found in a study of CD8+ T cells in alopecia areata. After isolation, RNA underwent reverse transcription to generate cDNA as the sequencing template. Using immunoSEQ multiplex PCR, the repertoire was profiled, and TCRdb retains in-frame clones only, with some absent. The sample contains around 100,000 clones, roughly 50% of which appear only once. Germline loops: CDR1 SGHDT, CDR2 YYEEEE. This CDR3 contains 15 residues. V lost 2 bases to trimming and J lost 5 bases; unmatched junction nucleotides: 9. Concerning this clone itself: What it binds is unknown.

Cell sorting on a FACSAria was used to separate CD4+ and CD8+ T cells from the PBMCs. Whole-study results and caveats: Lesional scalp, notably in alopecia totalis/universalis, had clonality above that of normal scalp. Compared with mice, patients displayed less clear TCR sharing, possibly for HLA-related reasons.

The chain is built from TRBV5-6 and TRBJ1-1; 7 nucleotides align to TRBD1. The sequence was collected from a human donor in good health. Sample: CD4+ T cells sorted from blood. The CDR3 DNA is TGTGCCAGCAGCTTCGATCGACAGGGCTTTACTGAAGCTTTCTTT. It codes for CASSFDRQGFTEAFF.